Below are 13 T cell receptor beta chains sequenced from a single sample in a study of cytomegalovirus exposure and HLA in healthy donors. 13 Jbeta primers and 60 Vbeta primers were used for the PCR. Profiled with immunoSEQ multiplex PCR; TCRdb holds only in-frame clones, not every one. The sample yields around 230,000 clones, roughly 87% seen once. Specimen: PBMCs. The receptors derive from a man in his forties or fifties in good health and CMV-seropositive.

This chain connects TRBV10-1 to TRBJ2-3; perhaps TRBD1 as D (5 bases). The CDR3 has 11 residues. V dropped 3 bases and J dropped 8 bases, with 6 bases sitting between them. Germline V gives CDR1 WNHNN, CDR2 SYGVQD (reference sequence). This chain's CDR3 is CASSDQGTQYF. The CDR3 nucleotides read TGCGCCAGCAGTGACCAGGGTACGCAGTATTTT.

This chain links TRBV10-3 with TRBJ2-1; 7 bases agree with TRBD2. The V gene's germline CDR1 is ENHRY and CDR2 SYGVKD. This CDR3 is 13 amino acids long. The V and J ends lost 4 bases and 8 bases, in that order; junction bases with no gene match: 5. The CDR3 DNA is TGTGCCATCAGTGGGGAGGGAAGCGATGAGCAGTTCTTC. It codes for CAISGEGSDEQFF.

As DNA, the CDR3 is TGTGCCAGCAGTGTGGGGAACAGGGCCAATCAGCCCCAGCATTTT. This translates into CASSVGNRANQPQHF. This chain joins TRBV6-1 and TRBJ1-5; D is possibly TRBD1 (6 bases). Trimming cost V 4 bases and J 3 bases, with 13 bases left between them. Germline V gene lookup returns CDR1 MNHNS and CDR2 SASEGT. The CDR3 totals 15 residues.

The chain links TRBV7-8 to TRBJ1-4; TRBD1 might be the D (5 bases). Germline CDR1 SGHVS, CDR2 FQNEAQ. Trimming left V 5 bases short and J 4 bases short, with 17 bases between. This CDR3 has 16 residues. CDR3 region: CASSQFTGTFNEKLFF. The CDR3 DNA follows: TGTGCCAGCAGCCAATTTACCGGGACTTTTAATGAAAAACTGTTTTTT.

V is TRBV6-5 and J is TRBJ1-2; 8 nucleotides agree with TRBD1. CDR3 length: 13 amino acids. V dropped 6 bases and J dropped 4; count of bases not matched to a gene: 4. The germline CDR1 and CDR2 sequences are MNHEY and SVGAGI. The CDR3 is CASSAGGSYGYTF. CDR3 nucleotides: TGTGCCAGCAGCGCAGGGGGCAGCTATGGCTACACCTTC.

The chain is built from TRBV5-6 and TRBJ2-3; no clear D. The V gene lost 2 bases and the J gene lost 0 bases, with 16 bases spanning the gap. The V gene's germline CDR1 is SGHDT and CDR2 YYEEEE. This CDR3 contains 17 residues. The CDR3 is CASSFPSARPSTDTQYF. CDR3 sequence (DNA): TGTGCCAGCAGCTTCCCCTCAGCGAGGCCTAGCACAGATACGCAGTATTTT.

V is TRBV4-1 and J is TRBJ1-1, with D unclear. Deletions cut 1 base from V and 1 base from J, with 13 bases between. Germline-derived CDR1 and CDR2 are MGHRA and YSYEKL. The CDR3 has 16 residues. This CDR3 is CASSQVNTDPNTEAFF. The CDR3 nucleotides read TGCGCCAGCAGCCAAGTAAATACAGACCCGAACACTGAAGCTTTCTTT.

This chain joins TRBV30 and TRBJ1-5; 9 bases match TRBD1. V shed 1 base and J 5 bases; nucleotides not matched to a gene: 6. The CDR3 has 15 residues. CDR1 GTSNPN and CDR2 SVGIG come from the germline V gene (reference sequence). The CDR3 bases are TGTGCCTGGAGTGCTGGACAGGGGAAGGATCAGCCCCAGCATTTT. Residues: CAWSAGQGKDQPQHF.

The CDR3 region is CASSSNPGYEQYF. The CDR3 bases are TGTGCCAGCAGTTCCAATCCGGGCTACGAGCAGTACTTC. J is TRBJ2-7 and V is TRBV27; no firm D call. The V gene's germline CDR1 is MNHEY and CDR2 SMNVEV (reference sequence). There are 13 residues in the CDR3. The V gene lost 4 bases and the J gene lost 3 bases, with 10 bases spanning the gap.

The genes are TRBV5-1 and TRBJ2-5; D may be TRBD1 (6 bases). The CDR3 length is 12 residues. The V and J ends lost 7 bases and 4 bases respectively, with 11 bases between them. CDR1 is SGHRS and CDR2 is YFSETQ in the germline V gene. In DNA, the CDR3 is TGCGCCAGCGGGTCAGGGGTAGAGACCCAGTACTTC. Its translation is CASGSGVETQYF.

About this clone itself: At the DNA level, this CDR3 is encoded by other sequences in the same sample as well. The J gene is TRBJ2-1, the V gene TRBV5-1; D remains ambiguous. Germline CDR1 is SGHRS and CDR2 is YFSETQ. The V end lost 0 bases, the J end lost 0 bases, and 7 bases lay between the germline ends. This CDR3 is 15 amino acids long. The DNA of the CDR3 is TGCGCCAGCAGCTTGGGCCTGAGCTCCTACAATGAGCAGTTCTTC. Translation: CASSLGLSSYNEQFF.

This chain uses TRBV6-1 with TRBJ1-2; TRBD1 aligns across 9 bases. The length of the CDR3 is 15 residues. After removal of 6 bases from V and 2 bases from J, the junction contained 7 bases not matched to a gene. Germline CDR1 MNHNS, CDR2 SASEGT. The CDR3 nucleotides read TGTGCCAGCAGAAGTCCGGGACAGGGAAACTATGGCTACACCTTC. Translated, it gives CASRSPGQGNYGYTF.

This clone was picked up one time. The chain uses TRBV5-1 and TRBJ1-1, with D possibly being TRBD1 (5 bases). Per the germline V gene, CDR1 is SGHRS and CDR2 is YFSETQ. The CDR3 totals 16 residues. The V and J ends lost 2 bases and 0 bases respectively, with 14 bases between them. Written as DNA, the CDR3 is TGCGCCAGCAGCTTTGGACACTCCAGTCTGAACACTGAAGCTTTCTTT. It encodes CASSFGHSSLNTEAFF.